This T cell receptor (beta chain) emerged from a study of shared clonotypes between healthy human individuals. Profiling relied on immunoSEQ multiplex PCR, and the TCRdb table lists in-frame clones only, not all of them. The repertoire holds about 2.2 million clones, 90% to 95% seen once, with roughly 1.7% in the top ten. Broader study findings: Clonotype sharing across donors was expected to vary with sequencing depth. Limitation of the genetic and exposure-history diversity represented came from the few donors.

The naive CD8 subset, CD45RO-negative cells positively selected for CCR7, excluded terminally differentiated effector memory CD45RA+ cells. This clone appeared a single time. Its cognate antigen is unknown. V shed 4 bases, J shed 3 bases, and the junction held 17 bases outside the gene matches. CDR3 length equals 20 residues. The rearrangement uses TRBV5-3 and TRBJ2-2; 11 bases agree with TRBD2. TRBV5-3 is placed among ORFs of uncertain function. This sequence originates from a young man in good health. Some clones in this sample may be carry-over from other donors' samples. Sequencing used naive CD8+ T cells from PBMCs. As DNA, the CDR3 is TGTGCCAGAAGCCCCGTGGGCGGGATAGCGGGAGGGGCGCACACCGGGGAGCTGTTTTTT. The encoded protein is CARSPVGGIAGGAHTGELFF.